One and the same sample provided the 26 T cell receptor beta chains below, sequenced in a study of T cells in Graves' hyperthyroidism and ophthalmopathy. Amplification of TCR beta CDR3 regions was performed using RNA transcripts as template. The HTBI primer set drove a first-round RT-PCR of the TCR CDR3. MiXCR, applied by TCRdb to the multiplex PCR reads, yields one record per CDR3 protein. Here the sample spans roughly 510,000 distinct CDR3 sequences, around 20% being singletons. The material sequenced was blood. The receptors originated from a man between 18 and 29 years old with Graves' hyperthyroidism.

A few counts support this clonotype. V gene TRBV20-1 combines with J gene TRBJ1-5; D is undetermined. Germline loops: CDR1 DFQATT, CDR2 SNEGSKA (reference sequence). The CDR3 length is 15 residues. Trimming left V 3 bases short and J 0 bases short, with 12 bases between. DNA for the CDR3: TGCAGTGCTAGTATGTCGGCAAATAGCAATCAGCCCCAGCATTTT. Its translation is CSASMSANSNQPQHF.

This clonotype came up many times. The chain links TRBV12-3 or TRBV12-4 to TRBJ2-5, with TRBD2 as a possible D gene (7 bases). V was clipped by 4 bases and J by 5 bases, with 17 bases between them. There are 15 residues in the CDR3. The chain's CDR3 is CASSSIGGRRETQYF. Written as DNA, the CDR3 is TGTGCCAGCAGTTCGATCGGGGGGCGCAGGGAGACCCAGTACTTC.

This clonotype has at least ten counts. The rearrangement joins TRBV11-2 to TRBJ1-5, with D perhaps matching TRBD1 (6 bases). V was clipped by 0 bases and J by 6 bases, with 9 bases between them. Germline CDR1 and CDR2: SGHAT and FQNNGV. CDR3 length: 14 residues. In DNA, the CDR3 is TGTGCCAGCAGCTTAGATCAGGGGACTCAGCCCCAGCATTTT. It encodes CASSLDQGTQPQHF.

This clonotype was seen many times. The V and J genes are TRBV28 and TRBJ1-2; no reliable D call. The V gene's germline CDR1 is MDHEN and CDR2 SYDVKM. This CDR3 spans 13 amino acids. V was pared by 2 bases and J by 4 bases, with 8 bases between. CDR3 loop: CASSLLRSYGYTF. DNA of the CDR3: TGTGCCAGCAGTTTACTCAGGAGCTATGGCTACACCTTC.

This clonotype was seen repeatedly, ten times or more. The rearrangement links TRBV28 to TRBJ1-2; D gene uncertain. V dropped 8 bases and J dropped 2 bases, with 9 bases sitting between them. CDR1 is MDHEN, CDR2 SYDVKM, per germline. The CDR3 totals 12 residues. CDR3 sequence: CASLDVNYGYTF. CDR3 coding DNA: TGTGCCAGCTTGGATGTCAACTATGGCTACACCTTC.

In its sample, this clonotype was seen many times. The chain carries TRBV28 and TRBJ1-1; D is undetermined. CDR3 length equals 12 residues. CDR1 and CDR2 from the germline V gene are MDHEN and SYDVKM. Trimming left V 6 bases short and J 7 bases short, with 12 bases between. CDR3 sequence reads: CASRLPGFEAFF. CDR3 bases: TGTGCCAGCAGACTACCGGGATTTGAAGCTTTCTTT.

This chain connects TRBV25-1 to TRBJ2-5; D is perhaps TRBD1 (6 bases). Trimming shortened V by 5 bases and J by 4 bases, and 20 bases separated the two germline ends. The germline CDR1 and CDR2 sequences are MGHDK and SYGVNS. The CDR3 length is 16 residues. CDR3 region: CASSTRTDSAVETQYF. Written as DNA, the CDR3 is TGTGCCAGCAGTACCAGGACAGATTCCGCGGTAGAGACCCAGTACTTC.

This clonotype was observed many times. The chain joins TRBV5-5 to TRBJ1-1; D is perhaps TRBD1 (5 bases). Trimming removed 4 bases from V and 0 bases from J, with 13 bases in between. Germline loops: CDR1 SGHKS, CDR2 YYEKEE (reference sequence). This CDR3 has 15 residues. CDR3 amino acids: CASSASGYLNTEAFF. DNA of the CDR3: TGTGCCAGCAGCGCTTCAGGGTATCTGAACACTGAAGCTTTCTTT.

This clonotype showed up many times. The gene calls are TRBV11-2 and TRBJ2-5; D might be TRBD1 (6 bases). V dropped 6 bases and J dropped 4 bases, with 12 bases sitting between them. Germline V gene data show CDR1 as SGHAT and CDR2 as FQNNGV. There are 13 residues in the CDR3. The CDR3 protein is CASRLRGSETQYF. The CDR3 nucleotides are TGTGCCAGCAGACTCAGGGGTTCAGAGACCCAGTACTTC. Full variable domain (missing parts from reference TRBV11-2 and TRBJ2-5): EAGVAQSPRYKIIEKRQSVAFWCNPISGHATLYWYQQILGQGPKLLIQFQNNGVVDDSQLPKDRFSAERLKGVDSTLKIQPAKLEDSAVYLCASRLRGSETQYFGPGTRLLVL.

V is TRBV5-1 and J is TRBJ1-1; D gene uncertain. Trimming cost V 2 bases and J 1 base, with 6 bases left between them. Germline values: CDR1 SGHRS, CDR2 YFSETQ. This CDR3 contains 13 residues. The CDR3 loop is CASSFNKNTEAFF. The DNA for the CDR3 is TGCGCCAGCAGCTTTAACAAGAACACTGAAGCTTTCTTT.

This clonotype occurred many times. This chain connects TRBV5-1 to TRBJ1-1, with D hard to call. The CDR3 spans 13 residues. Trimming stripped 2 bases from V and 3 bases from J, with 8 bases between. The germline CDR1 and CDR2 sequences are SGHRS and YFSETQ. CDR3 in amino acids: CASSFDVDTEAFF. In DNA form, the CDR3 reads TGCGCCAGCAGCTTCGACGTAGACACTGAAGCTTTCTTT. Based on the CDR3 plus reference TRBV5-1 and TRBJ1-1, the full variable domain is KAGVTQTPRYLIKTRGQQVTLSCSPISGHRSVSWYQQTPGQGLQFLFEYFSETQRNKGNFPGRFSGRQFSNSRSEMNVSTLELGDSALYLCASSFDVDTEAFFGQGTRLTVV.

This clonotype was recorded once. This may arise from a read error, as a much more abundant clone is one base away. This chain links TRBV7-8 with TRBJ2-7; no definite D call. The germline CDR1 and CDR2 sequences are SGHVS and FQNEAQ. The V end was cut by 3 bases, the J end by 4 bases, with 13 bases between. This CDR3 contains 14 residues. As DNA, the CDR3 is TGTGCCAGCAGCTTTGACGTTAGCCTTTACGAGCAGTACTTC. This sequence encodes CASSFDVSLYEQYF.

In this sample, this clonotype turned up many times. This chain links TRBV5-1 with TRBJ2-7; TRBD1 agrees at 8 bases. The CDR3 totals 15 residues. Germline V gene data show CDR1 as SGHRS and CDR2 as YFSETQ. Germline trimming cut 4 bases from V and 1 base from J; bases unmatched to any gene: 7. CDR3 DNA: TGCGCCAGCAGCCTCGGGACAGGCCCATCCTACGAGCAGTACTTC. Residues: CASSLGTGPSYEQYF.

This clonotype occurred many times. The chain employs TRBV6-1 and TRBJ2-7; 9 bases are shared with TRBD1. In germline, CDR1 is MNHNS, CDR2 SASEGT. V lost 10 bases, J lost 3 bases, and 10 bases stayed unmatched. This CDR3 is built from 14 residues. The CDR3 DNA reads as TGTGCCACCTCCGGGACAGGGACATTCTACGAGCAGTACTTC. It specifies CATSGTGTFYEQYF.

Turning to this clonotype: A much larger clone lies one base from this, so it may be a read error. V and J are TRBV2 and TRBJ1-5, with D unclear. V was trimmed by 8 bases and J by 3 bases, leaving 17 bases between them. The CDR3 contains 15 residues. Per the germline V gene, CDR1 is SNHLY and CDR2 is FYNNEI. In nucleotides, the CDR3 is TGTGCCAGCGGTGCTGACGGGCTGATCAATCAGCCCCAGCATTTT. Its translation is CASGADGLINQPQHF.

The genes are TRBV5-6 and TRBJ1-1; 8 nucleotides match TRBD1. Germline V gene lookup returns CDR1 SGHDT and CDR2 YYEEEE. J gave up 5 bases and V 4 bases, and 7 bases lay outside the gene matches. This CDR3 has 14 amino acids. CDR3: CASSPTGGQTEAFF. The CDR3 nucleotides read TGTGCCAGCAGCCCCACAGGGGGTCAGACTGAAGCTTTCTTT.

The chain has TRBV11-1 and TRBJ1-6; a weak D match, TRBD1 (6 bases). The CDR3 covers 16 residues. Trimming removed 7 bases from V and 3 bases from J, with 16 bases in between. Germline CDR1 reads SGHAT; CDR2 reads FQDESV (reference sequence). This CDR3 reads CASTSRTGFYNSPLHF. Written as DNA, the CDR3 is TGTGCCAGCACCTCCCGAACAGGGTTCTATAATTCACCCCTCCACTTT.

This clonotype was picked up many times. This rearrangement joins TRBV10-3 to TRBJ1-1, with D hard to call. Trimming took off 3 bases at V and 1 base at J, with 3 bases between the two ends. Germline V gives CDR1 ENHRY, CDR2 SYGVKD. The CDR3 runs 12 residues. As DNA, the CDR3 is TGTGCCATCAGTGACCGGAACACTGAAGCTTTCTTT. Translated: CAISDRNTEAFF.

The V gene is TRBV5-6, the J gene TRBJ2-7; the D gene could be TRBD1 or TRBD2 (5 bases each). Per the germline V gene, CDR1 is SGHDT and CDR2 is YYEEEE. Trimming removed 2 bases at V and 5 bases at J, with 11 bases between. The CDR3 extends over 13 amino acids. CDR3: CASSFRGTHEQYF. For the CDR3, the DNA is TGTGCCAGCAGCTTTCGAGGGACGCACGAGCAGTACTTC. The full variable domain, rest sourced from reference TRBV5-6 and TRBJ2-7, is DAGVTQSPTHLIKTRGQQVTLRCSPKSGHDTVSWYQQALGQGPQFIFQYYEEEERQRGNFPDRFSGHQFPNYSSELNVNALLLGDSALYLCASSFRGTHEQYFGPGTRLTVT.

This clonotype appeared many times. The chain joins TRBV19 to TRBJ1-5; D is unclear. CDR3 length equals 14 residues. Germline V gives CDR1 LNHDA, CDR2 SQIVND (reference sequence). The ends were cut back, 5 bases at V and 4 bases at J, with 12 bases in the middle. As DNA, the CDR3 is TGTGCCAGTAGTTCCTCCGGAGCGAATCAGCCCCAGCATTTT. Translating gives CASSSSGANQPQHF.

This clonotype was recorded many times. CDR3 region: CSARDPRGSQETQYF. The CDR3 nucleotides read TGCAGTGCTAGAGATCCCCGCGGCAGCCAAGAGACCCAGTACTTC. The chain uses TRBV20-1 and TRBJ2-5; D is unclear. Per germline, CDR1 DFQATT and CDR2 SNEGSKA (reference sequence). Trimming took 0 bases from V and 1 from J, leaving 12 bases between them. This CDR3 is 15 amino acids long.

This clonotype was observed many times. This sequence joins TRBV6-5 and TRBJ2-2, with 11 bases lining up with TRBD2. Per the germline V gene, CDR1 is MNHEY and CDR2 is SVGAGI. With V trimmed by 0 bases and J by 8 bases, 8 bases remained unmatched. This CDR3 region has 17 residues. DNA of the CDR3: TGTGCCAGCAGTTACTCGATAACTAGCGGGAGCATGGGGGAGCTGTTTTTT. Translated, it gives CASSYSITSGSMGELFF.

This clonotype was observed at least ten times. V gene TRBV28 combines with J gene TRBJ1-3; 8 positions agree with TRBD1. Germline loops: CDR1 MDHEN, CDR2 SYDVKM. This CDR3 has 16 amino acids. The V gene end was trimmed by 4 bases and the J gene end by 2 bases; junction bases not matched to a gene: 7. CDR3 nucleotides: TGTGCCAGCAGTTCACGGACAGGGAAAACTGGAAACACCATATATTTT. This gives the protein CASSSRTGKTGNTIYF. The full variable domain, completed using reference TRBV28 and TRBJ1-3, is DVKVTQSSRYLVKRTGEKVFLECVQDMDHENMFWYRQDPGLGLRLIYFSYDVKMKEKGDIPEGYSVSREKKERFSLILESASTNQTSMYLCASSSRTGKTGNTIYFGEGSWLTVV.

V gene TRBV6-1 combines with J gene TRBJ2-5; TRBD2 is a possible D gene (5 bases). V lost 5 bases and J lost 10, with 11 bases in between. Germline V gene data show CDR1 as MNHNS and CDR2 as SASEGT. CDR3 length: 11 residues. In DNA form, the CDR3 reads TGTGCCAGCAGTACGGACCGGGGCCAGTACTTC. This gives the protein CASSTDRGQYF.

This clonotype has at least ten counts. The chain recombines TRBV6-1 with TRBJ2-7, with 12 bases fitting TRBD2. After removal of 5 bases from V and 2 bases from J, the junction contained 7 bases not matched to a gene. The germline V gene encodes CDR1 MNHNS and CDR2 SASEGT. The CDR3 extends over 16 amino acids. The CDR3 DNA follows: TGTGCCAGCAGTAGGGCCAGACTAGCGGGGGCCTACGAGCAGTACTTC. Its protein is CASSRARLAGAYEQYF.

This clonotype was counted many times. This sequence joins TRBV5-1 and TRBJ2-2; D gene unclear. Germline V gene sequence: CDR1 SGHRS, CDR2 YFSETQ. The CDR3 runs to 13 residues. V lost 4 bases and J 7 bases, leaving 11 bases between the germline ends. CDR3 region: CASSPPLGGELFF. Written as DNA, the CDR3 is TGCGCCAGCAGCCCGCCTCTGGGCGGGGAGCTGTTTTTT.